Listed below are T cell receptor beta chains from one sample, sequenced in a study of Ad26.COV2.S vaccination and SARS-CoV-2 variants. Clones were sequenced by immunoSEQ multiplex PCR, and TCRdb holds only the in-frame ones, with some missing. This sample has some 330,000 clones; roughly 90% occur once, and the top ten carry around 5.5%. This specimen was peripheral blood, taken in a trial of Ad26.COV2.S vaccine versus placebo. The receptors here all came from a person between 18 and 65 years old who received the Ad26.COV2.S COVID-19 vaccine or a placebo. Both conserved end residues are part of each CDR3. Fields, in order: J gene, D gene, V gene, clone size, CDR3 protein, CDR3 DNA. A D gene is named only where the DNA matches it firmly. Clone size is stated in some rows and not others, as once, few, many or a class when expanded.

TRBJ1-4	.	TRBV27	.	CASSPLFTGLTNEKLFF	TGTGCCAGCAGTCCACTTTTTACAGGCCTAACTAATGAAAAACTGTTTTTT
TRBJ2-5	.	TRBV5-6	.	CASSRTPGLQETQYF	TGTGCCAGCAGCCGCACCCCGGGTCTTCAAGAGACCCAGTACTTC
TRBJ1-4	.	TRBV2	.	CASSEVKEKLFF	TGTGCCAGCAGTGAAGTCAAGGAAAAACTGTTTTTT
TRBJ1-5	.	TRBV6-2/TRBV6-3	.	CASSFSNQPQHF	TGTGCCAGCAGTTTTAGCAATCAGCCCCAGCATTTT
TRBJ2-2	.	TRBV13	.	CASTPTGVTGELFF	TGTGCCAGCACTCCCACGGGGGTTACCGGGGAGCTGTTTTTT
TRBJ1-1	.	TRBV19	few	CATSPSFGRNTEAFF	TGTGCCACCTCCCCCTCCTTCGGACGGAACACTGAAGCTTTCTTT
TRBJ1-1	.	TRBV6-5	.	CASTLGGGNTEAFF	TGTGCCAGCACTCTGGGCGGGGGAAACACTGAAGCTTTCTTT
TRBJ2-2	TRBD2	TRBV3-1/TRBV3-2	.	CASSQFVGGPTGELFF	TGTGCCAGCAGCCAATTTGTGGGAGGGCCCACCGGGGAGCTGTTTTTT
TRBJ1-2	.	TRBV18	.	CASSPPGFGLTGIVYGYTF	TGTGCCAGCTCACCACCGGGGTTCGGCTTAACCGGAATCGTCTATGGCTACACCTTC
TRBJ2-7	.	TRBV6-2/TRBV6-3	.	CASSLQLGVEWEQYF	TGTGCCAGCAGCCTACAACTGGGGGTGGAGTGGGAGCAGTACTTC
TRBJ2-7	.	TRBV4-1	.	CASSQEVGSRTYEQYF	TGCGCCAGCAGCCAAGAGGTTGGCAGCCGAACCTACGAGCAGTACTTC
TRBJ1-4	.	TRBV18	.	CASSPGQSEKLFF	TGTGCCAGCTCACCAGGGCAGAGTGAAAAACTGTTTTTT
TRBJ1-4	TRBD1	TRBV4-3	.	CASSQGTGGEEKLFF	TGCGCCAGCAGCCAAGGGACAGGGGGCGAGGAAAAACTGTTTTTT
TRBJ1-1	.	TRBV3-1/TRBV3-2	.	CASSFRQIMNTEAFF	TGTGCCAGCAGCTTCCGACAGATCATGAACACTGAAGCTTTCTTT
TRBJ1-4	.	TRBV18	.	CASSPRTNEKLFF	TGTGCCAGCTCACCACGGACTAATGAAAAACTGTTTTTT
TRBJ1-2	.	TRBV3-1/TRBV3-2	.	CASSRVSSSHGYTF	TGTGCCAGCAGTCGCGTGAGTTCCTCCCATGGCTACACCTTC
TRBJ2-5	.	TRBV7-2	.	CASSFTGMETQYF	TGTGCCAGCAGCTTTACAGGGATGGAGACCCAGTACTTC
TRBJ1-1	TRBD1	TRBV25-1	.	CASSEGTGGYTEAFF	TGTGCCAGCAGTGAAGGGACAGGGGGGTACACTGAAGCTTTCTTT
TRBJ1-3	.	TRBV7-7	.	CASSPPHRATSGNTIYF	TGTGCCAGCAGCCCACCCCACAGGGCCACTTCTGGAAACACCATATATTTT
TRBJ1-4	.	TRBV7-2	.	CASSPRGAVNEKLFF	TGTGCCAGCAGCCCCCGGGGGGCAGTAAATGAAAAACTGTTTTTT
TRBJ1-2	.	TRBV6-5	.	CASSYGDNYGYTF	TGTGCCAGCAGTTACGGCGATAACTATGGCTACACCTTC
TRBJ1-1	.	TRBV19	.	CAAGEGNTEAFF	TGTGCCGCAGGGGAGGGGAACACTGAAGCTTTCTTT
TRBJ2-7	TRBD1	TRBV5-1	.	CASSLLPDRAGEQYF	TGCGCCAGCAGCTTATTACCGGACAGGGCTGGGGAGCAGTACTTC
TRBJ1-2	.	TRBV28	once	CASSSPRGGLYGYTF	TGTGCCAGCAGTTCGCCTCGAGGTGGGTTATATGGCTACACCTTC
TRBJ1-6	.	TRBV25-1	.	CASSEGGKRPSYDSPLHF	TGTGCCAGCAGTGAAGGGGGAAAGAGACCTTCCTATGATTCACCCCTCCACTTT
TRBJ1-2	TRBD1	TRBV5-4	.	CASSSWDRGYTF	TGTGCCAGCAGCTCCTGGGACAGAGGCTACACCTTC
TRBJ1-6	.	TRBV7-2	.	CASSRGQFNSPLHF	TGTGCCAGCAGCCGTGGACAGTTTAATTCACCCCTCCACTTT
TRBJ1-2	.	TRBV6-5	.	CASRARLNYGYTF	TGTGCCAGCAGAGCTAGGCTAAACTATGGCTACACCTTC